One sample yielded the 21 T cell receptor beta chains listed below, sequenced in a study of PD-L1 blockade in urothelial cancer. Profiling relied on immunoSEQ multiplex PCR, and the TCRdb table lists in-frame clones only, not all of them. This table holds about 26,000 clones, 80% to 90% found once. The material was PBMCs, obtained around atezolizumab (anti-PD-L1) treatment. The receptor source for this set is a man in his 60s with urothelial cancer.

Only one count was recorded for this clone. V gene TRBV9 combines with J gene TRBJ2-1, with 8 bases that match TRBD1. Germline lookup yields CDR1 SGDLS and CDR2 YYNGEE. This CDR3 is built from 16 residues. Losses at the gene ends were 0 bases for V and 4 bases for J; bases not matched to a gene: 6. CDR3 nucleotide sequence: TGTGCCAGCAGCGTAGTCGACAGGGGATTTTACAATGAGCAGTTCTTC. It translates to CASSVVDRGFYNEQFF.

This clone is a singleton in its sample. This chain joins TRBV10-3 and TRBJ1-2, with D unresolved. Germline V gene sequence: CDR1 ENHRY, CDR2 SYGVKD. The CDR3 spans 13 residues. Between the trimmed V and J ends, which lost 2 bases and 1 base, there was a span of 5 bases. The CDR3 sequence is CAISETVNYGYTF. Written as DNA, the CDR3 is TGTGCCATCAGTGAGACGGTTAACTATGGCTACACCTTC.

This clone was picked up one time. The chain combines TRBV5-4 with TRBJ2-7, with 7 positions matching TRBD1. The germline gives CDR1 SGHNT, CDR2 YYREEE (reference sequence). With V trimmed by 2 bases and J by 5 bases, 10 bases remained unmatched. CDR3 size: 15 residues. In DNA, the CDR3 is TGTGCCAGCAGCTTATCAATGGCCAGGGGGAACGAGCAGTACTTC. Translated, it gives CASSLSMARGNEQYF.

In DNA, the CDR3 is TGCGCCAGCGGGGGAGCGGGGGGCTCCAATGAGCAGTTCTTC. It is translated as CASGGAGGSNEQFF. The chain links TRBV4-1 to TRBJ2-1; 9 nucleotides line up with TRBD2. V was pared by 8 bases and J by 6 bases, with 8 bases of the junction left unmatched. The CDR3 contains 14 residues. CDR1 and CDR2 from the germline V gene are MGHRA and YSYEKL.

CDR3 coding DNA: TGTGCCAGCAGCGTAGAGGGGGGGGGCGACGGGGAGCTGTTTTTT. Translation: CASSVEGGGDGELFF. V gene TRBV9 combines with J gene TRBJ2-2, with a tentative D call TRBD2 (7 bases). The germline V gene encodes CDR1 SGDLS and CDR2 YYNGEE. V lost 0 bases to trimming and J lost 7 bases, with 13 bases between them. The CDR3 sequence is 15 residues long.

This rearrangement joins TRBV2 to TRBJ1-5; D not certain. The CDR3 is made up of 15 amino acids. CDR1 is SNHLY and CDR2 is FYNNEI in the germline V gene. V lost 8 bases to trimming and J lost 0 bases, with 14 bases between them. Here the CDR3 DNA reads TGTGCCAGCGGGGAGCTGGGGTATAGCAATCAGCCCCAGCATTTT. Amino acids: CASGELGYSNQPQHF.

J is TRBJ2-7 and V is TRBV10-1; TRBD1 matches 9 bases. V lost 6 bases to trimming and J lost 7 bases; unmatched junction nucleotides: 7. Germline CDR1 WNHNN, CDR2 SYGVQD (reference sequence). The CDR3 loop spans 13 amino acids. The CDR3 bases are TGCGCCAGCAGCCTCCGACAGGGGGATGAGCAGTACTTC. Its translation is CASSLRQGDEQYF.

This rearrangement joins TRBV5-6 to TRBJ2-1; 8 bases agree with TRBD1. Losses at the gene ends were 4 bases for V and 4 bases for J; bases not matched to a gene: 7. Per the germline V gene, CDR1 is SGHDT and CDR2 is YYEEEE. The CDR3 runs to 15 residues. The CDR3 nucleotides read TGTGCCAGCAGCCCGCCCCGGACAGGGTACAATGAGCAGTTCTTC. Amino acid sequence: CASSPPRTGYNEQFF.

The gene calls are TRBV7-9 and TRBJ1-1; 7 nucleotides align to TRBD1. V gave up 2 bases and J gave up 0 bases; unmatched junction bases: 6. Germline V gene sequence: CDR1 SEHNR, CDR2 FQNEAQ (reference sequence). The CDR3 loop spans 16 amino acids. This CDR3 is CASSLKGGQMNTEAFF. CDR3 DNA sequence: TGTGCCAGCAGCTTAAAAGGGGGCCAGATGAACACTGAAGCTTTCTTT.

This clone was detected many times. Other nucleotide sequences from this sample produce the same CDR3. J is TRBJ2-7 and V is TRBV30; 7 nucleotides match TRBD1. This CDR3 is 12 amino acids long. Trimming removed 4 bases from V and 1 base from J; junction bases left unmatched: 1. Germline V gives CDR1 GTSNPN, CDR2 SVGIG (reference sequence). The CDR3 sequence: CAWKQGSYEQYF. Written as DNA, the CDR3 is TGTGCCTGGAAACAGGGGTCCTACGAGCAGTACTTC.

There are a few counts of this clone. This chain joins TRBV19 and TRBJ2-6; D is perhaps TRBD1 (6 bases). There are 20 residues in the CDR3. The V end lost 0 bases, the J end lost 0 bases, and 18 bases lay between the germline ends. Germline V gene data show CDR1 as LNHDA and CDR2 as SQIVND (reference sequence). The CDR3 here is CASSIDVQQGIGSGANVLTF. CDR3 nucleotide sequence: TGTGCCAGTAGTATAGATGTCCAACAGGGAATCGGCTCTGGGGCCAACGTCCTGACTTTC.

V is TRBV2 and J is TRBJ2-3, with 10 bases matching TRBD2. Looked up from germline, CDR1 is SNHLY and CDR2 is FYNNEI. This CDR3 region has 15 residues. V dropped 6 bases and J dropped 6; count of bases not matched to a gene: 9. The CDR3 is CASRESGGASDTQYF. CDR3 in DNA: TGTGCCAGCAGAGAGAGCGGGGGGGCATCGGATACGCAGTATTTT. Combining the CDR3 with reference TRBV2 and TRBJ2-3 gives the whole variable domain EPEVTQTPSHQVTQMGQEVILRCVPISNHLYFYWYRQILGQKVEFLVSFYNNEISEKSEIFDDQFSVERPDGSNFTLKIRSTKLEDSAMYFCASRESGGASDTQYFGPGTRLTVL.

This clone was picked up a small number of times. The chain joins TRBV2 to TRBJ1-2; TRBD1 matches at 12 bases. V dropped 2 bases and J dropped 8; count of bases not matched to a gene: 6. Germline V gives CDR1 SNHLY, CDR2 FYNNEI. This CDR3 is 15 amino acids long. CDR3 nucleotides: TGTGCCAGCAGTGAAACCGCCGGGACAGGGGGCGGCTACACCTTC. Translation: CASSETAGTGGGYTF.

In DNA form, the CDR3 reads TGTGCCAGCAGTGAACTAGCGGGGGGTGGGAGCACAGATACGCAGTATTTT. The encoded protein is CASSELAGGGSTDTQYF. The genes are TRBV6-1 and TRBJ2-3; 11 nucleotides agree with TRBD2. Germline V CDR1 and CDR2: MNHNS, SASEGT. The CDR3 is 17 amino acids. The V segment lost 2 bases and the J segment 0 bases; nucleotides outside the gene matches: 4.

V usage is TRBV19 and J usage is TRBJ1-1; D is undetermined. The V end lost 3 bases, the J end lost 1 base, and 18 bases lay between the germline ends. Germline V gene sequence: CDR1 LNHDA, CDR2 SQIVND (reference sequence). The CDR3 runs 17 residues. The CDR3 DNA is TGTGCCAGTAGTATCCCGGACCGCCGGGGTAGGAACACTGAAGCTTTCTTT. Translated, it gives CASSIPDRRGRNTEAFF.

This chain links TRBV4-1 with TRBJ2-6; TRBD2 matches at 13 bases. With V trimmed by 5 bases and J by 3 bases, 7 bases remained unmatched. The germline gives CDR1 MGHRA, CDR2 YSYEKL. The CDR3 length is 18 residues. The CDR3 is CASSKTGTSGVGANVLTF. The CDR3 DNA reads TGCGCCAGCAGCAAAACCGGGACTAGCGGGGTTGGGGCCAACGTCCTGACTTTC.

The chain carries TRBV30 and TRBJ2-7; maybe TRBD2 (5 bases). The germline V and J ends were trimmed by 3 bases and 5 bases, with 11 bases remaining between them. The CDR3 is 12 residues long. CDR1 is GTSNPN, CDR2 SVGIG, per germline (reference sequence). In DNA form, the CDR3 reads TGTGCCTGGAGACTAGGTTCCGACGAGCAGTACTTC. It specifies CAWRLGSDEQYF.

This clone came up a few times. The chain employs TRBV7-8 and TRBJ1-3; 7 bases map to TRBD1. The J segment lost 0 bases and the V segment lost 5 bases, leaving 10 bases of the junction unmatched. The CDR3 loop spans 17 amino acids. Looked up from germline, CDR1 is SGHVS and CDR2 is FQNEAQ. CDR3 sequence reads: CASSPPTGLRSGNTIYF. The CDR3 DNA follows: TGTGCCAGCAGCCCTCCGACAGGGCTCCGCTCTGGAAACACCATATATTTT.

The gene calls are TRBV19 and TRBJ1-3; D is uncertain. In germline, CDR1 is LNHDA, CDR2 SQIVND (reference sequence). The CDR3 consists of 16 residues. Trimming removed 5 bases at V and 0 bases at J, with 14 bases between. The CDR3 sequence is CASSAKTSSSGNTIYF. CDR3 nucleotide sequence: TGTGCCAGTAGTGCCAAGACATCCTCCTCTGGAAACACCATATATTTT.

The rearrangement links TRBV14 to TRBJ2-2; D is undetermined. Trimming shortened V by 4 bases and J by 5 bases, and 8 bases separated the two germline ends. This CDR3 is 13 amino acids long. The V gene's germline CDR1 is SGHDN and CDR2 FVKESK. CDR3 bases: TGTGCCAGCAGCCCTAGTTTTACCGGGGAGCTGTTTTTT. It encodes CASSPSFTGELFF. Together with reference TRBV14 and TRBJ2-2, the CDR3 gives the full variable domain: EAGVTQFPSHSVIEKGQTVTLRCDPISGHDNLYWYRRVMGKEIKFLLHFVKESKQDESGMPNNRFLAERTGGTYSTLKVQPAELEDSGVYFCASSPSFTGELFFGEGSRLTVL.

V and J are TRBV28 and TRBJ2-7; TRBD1 matches at 8 bases. Per germline, CDR1 MDHEN and CDR2 SYDVKM. V lost 5 bases and J lost 0; bases outside the gene matches: 9. There are 16 residues in the CDR3. CDR3 sequence reads: CASSPFGTGNSYEQYF. CDR3 nucleotides: TGTGCCAGCAGTCCCTTCGGGACAGGAAACTCCTACGAGCAGTACTTC.